Given below is one T cell receptor beta chain in context. The target antigen is unknown. The record originates from a study of CD8 T cells in ankylosing spondylitis. TCRdb re-called the 5' RACE reads with MiXCR, one entry per CDR3 protein. Seen here are about 92,000 distinct CDR3 sequences, around 10% observed once, and the top ten hold under 6%. Germline V CDR1 and CDR2: SNHLY, FYNNEI. The CDR3 extends over 18 amino acids. V trimming: 3 bases; J trimming: 6 bases; junction bases outside the gene matches: 16. Study results and caveats: Reported data indicate significant enrichment of disease-linked clones within matched ankylosing spondylitis synovial fluid. Past studies reported some motif variants in reactive arthritis synovial fluid and blood.

The receptor was isolated from a male donor with ankylosing spondylitis or in good health (not recorded which). V gene TRBV2 combines with J gene TRBJ1-2; 10 nucleotides line up with TRBD1. Input material: blood, either unsorted or a sorted T cell fraction (not recorded which). The CDR3 DNA reads TGTGCCAGCAGTGAGGGGATCCGAGTCCGGGACAGGGGCCATGGCTACACCTTC. It translates to CASSEGIRVRDRGHGYTF.